Here is one T cell receptor (beta chain) with its context. Antigen unknown. This record belongs to a study of shared clonotypes between healthy human individuals. Background on the study: The donors, a couple of women and a few men, were aged 18 to 49.

Per the authors' pipeline: Sequence data from immunoSEQ were junction-only and lacked quality scores; consequently, filtering differed. TCRdb's table, derived via immunoSEQ multiplex PCR, lists solely in-frame clones and lacks some. Clonal size and the V and J genes are those of that table, whereas D and trimming came from the DNA. The table shows about 2,500,000 clones, with around 90% occurring only once. CDR3 size: 12 residues. The V gene's germline CDR1 is SEHNR and CDR2 FQNEAQ (reference sequence). The V gene lost 3 bases and the J gene lost 8 bases, with 10 bases spanning the gap. Study observations and caveats: Memory subsets generally showed lower estimated richness than naive subsets.

The chain is built from TRBV7-9 and TRBJ1-1, with D perhaps matching TRBD1 (5 bases). This receptor was identified in a man younger than 30 in good health. The material sequenced was naive CD4+ T cells sorted from blood. Subset meaning: CD45RA+ positively selected. The CDR3 DNA is TGTGCCAGCAGCTTTGAGGGGAGGGAAGCTTTCTTT. It encodes CASSFEGREAFF.